These 13 T cell receptor beta chains were all obtained from the same sample, sequenced in a study of cytomegalovirus exposure and HLA in healthy donors. PCR involved 60 Vbeta and 13 Jbeta primers. Sequenced by immunoSEQ multiplex PCR; TCRdb stores in-frame clones only, minus some. The sample records roughly 120,000 clones, 65% being singletons. The sample comprised PBMCs. The receptors here all came from a woman aged 40 to 50 in good health and CMV-seropositive.

The chain recombines TRBV5-1 with TRBJ1-4; maybe TRBD1 (5 bases). Between the trimmed V and J ends, which lost 6 bases and 3 bases, there was a span of 18 bases. Germline V CDR1 and CDR2: SGHRS, YFSETQ. This CDR3 has 16 residues. The chain's CDR3 is CASTQNSGGSNEKLFF. CDR3 DNA: TGCGCCAGCACCCAGAACTCGGGGGGTTCTAATGAAAAACTGTTTTTT.

The chain employs TRBV6-5 and TRBJ1-1; no firm D call. V shed 0 bases and J shed 0 bases, with 5 bases lying between them. The CDR3 length is 14 residues. Germline lookup yields CDR1 MNHEY and CDR2 SVGAGI. Here the CDR3 DNA reads TGTGCCAGCAGTTACTCCAATTTGAACACTGAAGCTTTCTTT. This gives the protein CASSYSNLNTEAFF.

The V gene is TRBV6-6, the J gene TRBJ2-2; 12 nucleotides line up with TRBD1. This CDR3 contains 16 residues. The V gene end was trimmed by 8 bases and the J gene end by 7 bases; junction bases not matched to a gene: 11. Germline V gene sequence: CDR1 MNHNY, CDR2 SVGAGI (reference sequence). CDR3: CASGLWDRGRGGELFF. CDR3 bases: TGTGCCAGCGGACTTTGGGACAGGGGGCGCGGCGGGGAGCTGTTTTTT.

The chain uses TRBV5-1 and TRBJ2-7; 10 positions agree with TRBD2. CDR1 and CDR2 (germline): SGHRS, YFSETQ. The CDR3 loop spans 17 amino acids. V was pared by 0 bases and J by 0 bases, with 6 bases of the junction left unmatched. The CDR3 loop reads CASSLDSLAGASYEQYF. The DNA of the CDR3 is TGCGCCAGCAGCTTGGACTCCCTAGCGGGGGCCTCCTACGAGCAGTACTTC.

This rearrangement joins TRBV11-1 to TRBJ2-1, with 8 bases fitting TRBD2. V gave up 6 bases and J gave up 6 bases; unmatched junction bases: 10. This CDR3 is built from 15 residues. CDR1 and CDR2 (germline): SGHAT, FQDESV (reference sequence). This CDR3 reads CASRNRGGVLNEQFF. CDR3 bases: TGTGCCAGCAGGAACCGGGGGGGCGTCCTCAATGAGCAGTTCTTC.

The chain uses TRBV29-1 and TRBJ2-7, with D possibly TRBD2 on 6 matching bases. Germline lookup yields CDR1 SQVTM and CDR2 ANQGSEA. V was cut by 0 bases and J by 7 bases, with 16 bases left in between. The CDR3 has 14 amino acids. CDR3 amino acids: CSVEEGLGAREQYF. CDR3 in DNA: TGCAGCGTTGAAGAGGGACTTGGGGCGAGGGAGCAGTACTTC.

This chain connects TRBV4-1 to TRBJ2-2; D unclear. Per germline, CDR1 MGHRA and CDR2 YSYEKL. Deletions cut 4 bases from V and 5 bases from J, with 23 bases between. This CDR3 is 18 amino acids long. Here the CDR3 reads CASSPSRLLEVGTGELFF. CDR3 coding DNA: TGCGCCAGCAGCCCAAGCAGACTGTTAGAGGTTGGAACCGGGGAGCTGTTTTTT.

The chain is built from TRBV5-1 and TRBJ1-2; tentative D call: TRBD1 (5 bases). V was shortened by 0 bases and J by 0 bases, with 9 bases between the two germline ends. The germline CDR1 and CDR2 sequences are SGHRS and YFSETQ. This CDR3 is 15 amino acids long. CDR3 nucleotides: TGCGCCAGCAGCTTGGGGGGGGGATCTAACTATGGCTACACCTTC. Residues: CASSLGGGSNYGYTF.

This CDR3 reads CASSSGLVIHEQFF. The CDR3, as DNA: TGTGCCAGCAGCTCGGGACTAGTGATCCATGAGCAGTTCTTC. The V gene is TRBV5-6, the J gene TRBJ2-1; 8 nucleotides agree with TRBD2. Germline CDR1 and CDR2: SGHDT and YYEEEE. The V and J ends lost 3 bases and 8 bases, in that order; junction bases with no gene match: 7. The CDR3 spans 14 residues.

The V gene is TRBV9, the J gene TRBJ2-2; 7 nucleotides line up with TRBD2. The V and J ends lost 2 bases and 6 bases, in that order; junction bases with no gene match: 7. The CDR3 length is 15 residues. The germline V gene has CDR1 SGDLS and CDR2 YYNGEE. The CDR3 region is CASSVGPGRAGELFF. Written as DNA, the CDR3 is TGTGCCAGCAGCGTGGGGCCAGGGAGGGCCGGGGAGCTGTTTTTT. The variable domain in full, with the rest retrieved from reference TRBV9 and TRBJ2-2, is DSGVTQTPKHLITATGQRVTLRCSPRSGDLSVYWYQQSLDQGLQFLIQYYNGEERAKGNILERFSAQQFPDLHSELNLSSLELGDSALYFCASSVGPGRAGELFFGEGSRLTVL.

As for this clone: A read error may account for a junction end that differs from germline. The gene calls are TRBV19 and TRBJ1-1; the D gene is possibly TRBD1 (5 bases). Germline lookup yields CDR1 LNHDA and CDR2 SQIVND (reference sequence). The CDR3 extends over 11 amino acids. CDR3 amino acids: CASSRGTLKMF. The CDR3 bases are TGTGCCAGTAGCCGGGGGACTCTAAAAATGTTT.

The chain has TRBV4-1 and TRBJ2-5, with D tentatively TRBD2 (5 bases). V was shortened by 0 bases and J by 1 base, with 12 bases between the two germline ends. The V gene's germline CDR1 is MGHRA and CDR2 YSYEKL. The CDR3 loop spans 16 amino acids. CDR3 loop: CASSQDVGIGQETQYF. As DNA, the CDR3 is TGCGCCAGCAGCCAAGATGTCGGGATTGGCCAAGAGACCCAGTACTTC.

The chain recombines TRBV29-1 with TRBJ2-5, with D possibly TRBD2 on 5 matching bases. Gene TRBJ2-7 matches the end of the DNA better, so the J call may be wrong. This CDR3 has 11 amino acids. Germline V gene lookup returns CDR1 SQVTM and CDR2 ANQGSEA. This chain's CDR3 is CSVVGSYEQYF. CDR3 bases: TGCAGCGTGGTGGGGAGCTACGAGCAGTACTTC.